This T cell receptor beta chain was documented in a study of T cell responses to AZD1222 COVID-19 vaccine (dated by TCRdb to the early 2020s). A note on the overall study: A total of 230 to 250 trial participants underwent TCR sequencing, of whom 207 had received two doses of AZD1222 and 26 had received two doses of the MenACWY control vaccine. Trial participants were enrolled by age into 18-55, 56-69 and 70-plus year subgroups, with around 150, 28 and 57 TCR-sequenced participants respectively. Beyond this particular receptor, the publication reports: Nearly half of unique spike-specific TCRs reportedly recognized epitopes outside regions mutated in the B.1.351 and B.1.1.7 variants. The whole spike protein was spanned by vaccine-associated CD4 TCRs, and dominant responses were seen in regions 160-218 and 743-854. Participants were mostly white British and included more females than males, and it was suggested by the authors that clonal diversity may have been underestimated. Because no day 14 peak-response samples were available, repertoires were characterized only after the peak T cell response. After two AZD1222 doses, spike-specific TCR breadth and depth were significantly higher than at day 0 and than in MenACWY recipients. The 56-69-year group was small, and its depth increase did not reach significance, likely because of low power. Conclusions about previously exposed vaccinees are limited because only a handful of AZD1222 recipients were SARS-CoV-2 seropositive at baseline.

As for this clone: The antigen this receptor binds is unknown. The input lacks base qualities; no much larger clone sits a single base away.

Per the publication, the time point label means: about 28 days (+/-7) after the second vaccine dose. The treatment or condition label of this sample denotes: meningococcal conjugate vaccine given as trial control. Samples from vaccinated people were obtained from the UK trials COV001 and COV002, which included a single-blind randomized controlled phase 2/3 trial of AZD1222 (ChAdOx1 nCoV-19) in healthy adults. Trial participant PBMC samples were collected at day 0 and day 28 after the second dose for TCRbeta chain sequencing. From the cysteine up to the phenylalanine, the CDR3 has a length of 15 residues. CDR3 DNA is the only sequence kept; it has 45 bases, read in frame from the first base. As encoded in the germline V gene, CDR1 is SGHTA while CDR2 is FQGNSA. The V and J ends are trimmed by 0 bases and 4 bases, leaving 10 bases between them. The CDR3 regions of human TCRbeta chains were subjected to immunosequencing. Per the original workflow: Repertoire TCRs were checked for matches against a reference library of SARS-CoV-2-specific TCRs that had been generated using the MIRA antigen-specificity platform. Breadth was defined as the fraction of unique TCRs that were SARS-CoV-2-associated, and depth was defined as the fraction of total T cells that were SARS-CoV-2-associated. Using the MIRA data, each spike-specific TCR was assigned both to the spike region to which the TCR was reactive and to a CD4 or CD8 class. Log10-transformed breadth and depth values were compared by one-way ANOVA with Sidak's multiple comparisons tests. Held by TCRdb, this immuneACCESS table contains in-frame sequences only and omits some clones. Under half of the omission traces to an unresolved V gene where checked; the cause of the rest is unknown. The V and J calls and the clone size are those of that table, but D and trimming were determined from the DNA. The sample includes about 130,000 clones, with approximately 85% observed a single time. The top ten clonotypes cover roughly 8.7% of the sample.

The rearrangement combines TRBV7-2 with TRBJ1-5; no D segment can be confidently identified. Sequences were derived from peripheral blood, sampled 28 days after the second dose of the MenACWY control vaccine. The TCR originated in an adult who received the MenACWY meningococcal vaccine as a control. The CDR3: CASSLAIGSNQPQHF. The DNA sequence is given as TGTGCCAGCAGCTTAGCGATTGGGTCTAATCAGCCCCAGCATTTT.